This T cell receptor beta chain is from a study of shared clonotypes between healthy human individuals. Sequencing was performed with immunoSEQ multiplex PCR; in TCRdb, only in-frame clones are kept and a portion is missing. Of 2.5 million or so clones detected, about 92% appear once; the ten largest clones hold under 0.15%. Germline V gene lookup returns CDR1 GTSNPN and CDR2 SVGIG (reference sequence). The CDR3 loop spans 15 amino acids. V was cut by 1 base and J by 0 bases, with 12 bases left in between. Sequenced material: naive CD4+ T cells sorted from blood. The sample's subset: CD45RA+ positively selected. This receptor was taken from a man between 18 and 29 years old in good health. The chain joins TRBV30 to TRBJ1-2, with unresolved D. This chain's CDR3 is CAWSDPPVANYGYTF. CDR3 bases: TGTGCCTGGAGTGATCCCCCAGTCGCTAACTATGGCTACACCTTC.